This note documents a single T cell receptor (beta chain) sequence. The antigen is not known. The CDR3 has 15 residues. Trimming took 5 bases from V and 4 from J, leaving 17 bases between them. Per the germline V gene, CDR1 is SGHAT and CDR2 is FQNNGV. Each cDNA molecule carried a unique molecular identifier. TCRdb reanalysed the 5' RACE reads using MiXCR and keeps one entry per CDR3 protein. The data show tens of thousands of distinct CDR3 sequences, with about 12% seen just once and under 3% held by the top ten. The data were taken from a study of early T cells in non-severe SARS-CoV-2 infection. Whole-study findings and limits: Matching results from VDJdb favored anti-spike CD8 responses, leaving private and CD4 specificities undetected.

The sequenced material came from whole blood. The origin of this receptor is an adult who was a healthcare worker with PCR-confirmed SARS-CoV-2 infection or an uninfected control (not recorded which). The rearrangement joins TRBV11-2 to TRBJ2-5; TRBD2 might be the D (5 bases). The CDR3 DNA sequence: TGTGCCAGCAGCCCTAATGCCCGGGGTCGAGAGACCCAGTACTTC. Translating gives CASSPNARGRETQYF.